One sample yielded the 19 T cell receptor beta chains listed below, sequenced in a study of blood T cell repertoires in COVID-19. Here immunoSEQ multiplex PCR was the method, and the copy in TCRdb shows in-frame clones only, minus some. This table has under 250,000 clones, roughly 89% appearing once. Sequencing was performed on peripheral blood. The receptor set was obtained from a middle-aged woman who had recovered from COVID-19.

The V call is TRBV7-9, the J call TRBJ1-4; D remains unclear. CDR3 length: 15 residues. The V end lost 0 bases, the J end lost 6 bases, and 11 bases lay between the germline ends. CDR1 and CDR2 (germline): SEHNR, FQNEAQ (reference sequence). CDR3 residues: CASSLAVGGHEKLFF. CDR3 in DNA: TGTGCCAGCAGCTTAGCGGTTGGAGGGCATGAAAAACTGTTTTTT. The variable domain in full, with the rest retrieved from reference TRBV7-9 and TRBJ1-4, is DTGVSQNPRHKITKRGQNVTFRCDPISEHNRLYWYRQTLGQGPEFLTYFQNEAQLEKSRLLSDRFSAERPKGSFSTLEIQRTEQGDSAMYLCASSLAVGGHEKLFFGSGTQLSVL.

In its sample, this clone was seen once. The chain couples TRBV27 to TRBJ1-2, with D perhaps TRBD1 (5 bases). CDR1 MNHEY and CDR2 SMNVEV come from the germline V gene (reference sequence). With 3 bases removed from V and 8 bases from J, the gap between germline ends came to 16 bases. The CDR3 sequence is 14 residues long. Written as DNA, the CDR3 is TGTGCCAGCAGTTTGGGGGGAAGGTCGAGAGGCTACACCTTC. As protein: CASSLGGRSRGYTF.

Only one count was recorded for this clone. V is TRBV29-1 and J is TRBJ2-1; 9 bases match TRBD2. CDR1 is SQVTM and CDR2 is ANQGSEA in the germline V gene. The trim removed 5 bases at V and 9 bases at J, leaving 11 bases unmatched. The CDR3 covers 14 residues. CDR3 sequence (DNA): TGCAGCGTTATAAAGGGCGGGGGGGCGGTTGAGCAGTTCTTC. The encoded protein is CSVIKGGGAVEQFF.

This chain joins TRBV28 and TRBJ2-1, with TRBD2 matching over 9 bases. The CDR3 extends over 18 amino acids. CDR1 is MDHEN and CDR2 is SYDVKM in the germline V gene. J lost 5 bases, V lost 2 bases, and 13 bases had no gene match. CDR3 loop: CASSLPLSGSGPHNEQFF. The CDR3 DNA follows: TGTGCCAGCAGTTTACCCCTTAGCGGGAGCGGACCACACAATGAGCAGTTCTTC.

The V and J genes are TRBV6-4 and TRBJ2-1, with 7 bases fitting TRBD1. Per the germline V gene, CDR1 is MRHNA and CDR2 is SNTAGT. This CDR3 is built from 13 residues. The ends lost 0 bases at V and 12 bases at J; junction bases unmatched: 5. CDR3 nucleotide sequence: TGTGCCAGCAGTGACTCGGTACAGGGGCGGCAGTTCTTC. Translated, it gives CASSDSVQGRQFF.

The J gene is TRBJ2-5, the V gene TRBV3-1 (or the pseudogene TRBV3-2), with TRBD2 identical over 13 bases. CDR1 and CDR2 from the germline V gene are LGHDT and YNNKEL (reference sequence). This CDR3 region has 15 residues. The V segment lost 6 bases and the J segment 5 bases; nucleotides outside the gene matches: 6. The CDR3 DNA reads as TGTGCCAGCAGTCGGACTAGCGGGGGCTGGGAGACCCAGTACTTC. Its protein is CASSRTSGGWETQYF.

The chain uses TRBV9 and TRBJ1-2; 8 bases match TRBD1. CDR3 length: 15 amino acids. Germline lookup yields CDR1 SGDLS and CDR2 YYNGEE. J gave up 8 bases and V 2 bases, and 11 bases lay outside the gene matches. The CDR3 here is CASSVDRAPSWGYTF. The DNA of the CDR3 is TGTGCCAGCAGCGTGGACAGGGCCCCCTCCTGGGGCTACACCTTC.

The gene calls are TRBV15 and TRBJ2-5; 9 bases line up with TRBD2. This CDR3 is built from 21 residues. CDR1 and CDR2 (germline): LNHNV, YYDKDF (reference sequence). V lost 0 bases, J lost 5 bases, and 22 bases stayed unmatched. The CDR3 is CATSRDRLAGGSPHQSETQYF. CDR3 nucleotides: TGTGCCACCAGCAGAGATAGGTTGGCGGGGGGGTCCCCACACCAAAGTGAGACCCAGTACTTC. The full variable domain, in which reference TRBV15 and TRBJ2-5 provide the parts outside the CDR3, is DAMVIQNPRYQVTQFGKPVTLSCSQTLNHNVMYWYQQKSSQAPKLLFHYYDKDFNNEADTPDNFQSRRPNTSFCFLDIRSPGLGDTAMYLCATSRDRLAGGSPHQSETQYFGPGTRLLVL.

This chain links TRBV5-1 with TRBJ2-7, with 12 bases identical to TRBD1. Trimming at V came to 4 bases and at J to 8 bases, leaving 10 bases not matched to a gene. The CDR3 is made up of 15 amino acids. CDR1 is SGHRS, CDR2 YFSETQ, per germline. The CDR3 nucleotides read TGCGCCAGCAGCACCGGGACAGGGGGCGCAGACAAGCAGTACTTC. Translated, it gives CASSTGTGGADKQYF.

The CDR3 is CASSLVQGRRDTQYF. The CDR3 bases are TGTGCCAGCAGCTTAGTACAGGGGCGTCGGGATACGCAGTATTTT. The chain employs TRBV11-2 and TRBJ2-3; 7 bases fit TRBD1. The CDR3 consists of 15 residues. Germline V lookup: CDR1 SGHAT, CDR2 FQNNGV. The V segment lost 1 base and the J segment 6 bases; nucleotides outside the gene matches: 7.

The CDR3 DNA reads TGCGCCAGCAGCTGGCCAAGGGGGAGCGAGGTGAACACTGAAGCTTTCTTT. Amino acid sequence: CASSWPRGSEVNTEAFF. The rearrangement joins TRBV5-1 to TRBJ1-1; tentatively, D is TRBD1 (6 bases). The CDR3 runs 17 residues. The germline gives CDR1 SGHRS, CDR2 YFSETQ. The V end was cut by 3 bases, the J end by 0 bases, with 18 bases between.

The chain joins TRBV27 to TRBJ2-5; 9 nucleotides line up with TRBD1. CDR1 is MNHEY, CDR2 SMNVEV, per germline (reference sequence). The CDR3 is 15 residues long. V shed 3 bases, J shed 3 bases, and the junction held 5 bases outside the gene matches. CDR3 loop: CASSLRQGGEETQYF. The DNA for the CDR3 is TGTGCCAGCAGTTTGCGACAGGGGGGTGAAGAGACCCAGTACTTC.

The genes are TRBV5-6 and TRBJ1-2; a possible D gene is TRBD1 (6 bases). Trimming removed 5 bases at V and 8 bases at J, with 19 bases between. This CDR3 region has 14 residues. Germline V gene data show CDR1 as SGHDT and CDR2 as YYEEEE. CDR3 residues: CASRPMGGGRGYTF. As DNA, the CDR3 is TGTGCCAGCAGACCTATGGGAGGGGGGCGAGGCTACACCTTC.

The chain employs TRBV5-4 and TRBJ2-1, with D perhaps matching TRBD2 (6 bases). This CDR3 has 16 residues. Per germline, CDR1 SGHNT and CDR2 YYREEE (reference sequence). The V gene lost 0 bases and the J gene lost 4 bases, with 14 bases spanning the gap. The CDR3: CASSLGGDSIYNEQFF. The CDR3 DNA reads TGTGCCAGCAGCTTGGGGGGGGACTCGATATACAATGAGCAGTTCTTC.

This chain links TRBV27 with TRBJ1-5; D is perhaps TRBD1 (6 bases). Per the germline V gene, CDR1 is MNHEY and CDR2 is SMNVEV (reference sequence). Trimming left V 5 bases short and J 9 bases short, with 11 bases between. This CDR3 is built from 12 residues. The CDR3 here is CASSVYRVPQHF. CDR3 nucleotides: TGTGCCAGCAGTGTATACAGGGTGCCCCAGCATTTT.

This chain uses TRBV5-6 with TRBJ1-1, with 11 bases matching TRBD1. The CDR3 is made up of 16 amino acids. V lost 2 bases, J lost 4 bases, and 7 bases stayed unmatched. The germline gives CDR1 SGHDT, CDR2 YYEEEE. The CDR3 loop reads CASSLVDRGQATEAFF. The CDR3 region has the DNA TGTGCCAGCAGCTTAGTGGACAGGGGGCAGGCCACTGAAGCTTTCTTT.

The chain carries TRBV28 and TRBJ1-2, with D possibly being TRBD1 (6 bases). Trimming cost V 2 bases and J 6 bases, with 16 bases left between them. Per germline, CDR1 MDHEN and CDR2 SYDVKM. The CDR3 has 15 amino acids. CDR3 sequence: CASSLATGGGHGYTF. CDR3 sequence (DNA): TGTGCCAGCAGTTTAGCTACAGGTGGGGGCCATGGCTACACCTTC.

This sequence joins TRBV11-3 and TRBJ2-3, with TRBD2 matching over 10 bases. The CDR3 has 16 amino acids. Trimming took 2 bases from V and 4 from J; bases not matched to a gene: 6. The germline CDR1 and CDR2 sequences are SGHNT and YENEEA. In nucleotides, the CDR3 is TGTGCCAGCAGCTTATCCAGCGGGGGGGGCGCAGATACGCAGTATTTT. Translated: CASSLSSGGGADTQYF.

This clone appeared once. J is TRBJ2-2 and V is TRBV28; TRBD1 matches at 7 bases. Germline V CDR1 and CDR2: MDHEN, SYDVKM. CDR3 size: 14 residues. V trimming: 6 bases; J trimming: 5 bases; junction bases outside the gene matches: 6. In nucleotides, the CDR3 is TGTGCCAGCAGGAAGACAGGGAGAACCGGGGAGCTGTTTTTT. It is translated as CASRKTGRTGELFF.